These T cell receptor beta chains were read from a single sample in a study of blood T cell repertoires in COVID-19. Clones were sequenced by immunoSEQ multiplex PCR, and TCRdb holds only the in-frame ones, with some missing. The profile shows some 490,000 clones, over 75% of them singletons. Material: peripheral blood. The receptors here all came from a human donor in a cohort sampled during active COVID-19. Both conserved end residues are part of each CDR3. A D gene is named only where the DNA matches it firmly. Not all rows give a size; the values are once, few, many and, for expanded clones, a class.

d_call j_call clone_size v_call cdr3_nt cdr3_aa
. TRBJ1-3 . TRBV3-1/TRBV3-2 TGTGCCAGCAGCCAATGGCCCGAGGGAACTGGAAACACCATATATTTT CASSQWPEGTGNTIYF
TRBD2 TRBJ2-7 . TRBV3-1/TRBV3-2 TGTGCCAGCAGCGAGACTAGCGGGACTTCCTACGAGCAGTACTTC CASSETSGTSYEQYF
. TRBJ1-3 few TRBV29-1 TGCAGCGTTGGGGCGGGAATTGACACCATATATTTT CSVGAGIDTIYF
TRBD1 TRBJ2-1 . TRBV19 TGTGCCACCTCAGACGGGACAGGGAGGAATGAGCAGTTCTTC CATSDGTGRNEQFF
. TRBJ2-1 once TRBV19 TGTGCCAGTAGCGACAGAATCTCCTACAATGAGCAGTTCTTC CASSDRISYNEQFF
TRBD2 TRBJ2-5 . TRBV10-3 TGTGCCATCAGTGGGGGCGAGGAGCGGGAGGGGCCACAAGAGACCCAGTACTTC CAISGGEEREGPQETQYF
. TRBJ1-4 . TRBV23-1 TGCGCCAGCAGTCAATACCCGACTCCGGATGAAAAACTGTTTTTT CASSQYPTPDEKLFF
TRBD1 TRBJ1-1 . TRBV30 TGTGCCTGGAGTGTAGGAGGGGGCGCGGGAGCTTTCTTT CAWSVGGGAGAFF
. TRBJ1-1 . TRBV18 TGTGCCAGCTCACCAGATGGGGCGGGGACTGAAGCTTTCTTT CASSPDGAGTEAFF
. TRBJ1-5 few TRBV2 TGTGCCAGCAGTGCGAGGCCTAACAATCAGCCCCAGCATTTT CASSARPNNQPQHF
. TRBJ1-6 . TRBV7-7 TGTGCTAGCAGCTTAGCCGGGGAGTCCTATAATTCACCCCTCCACTTT CASSLAGESYNSPLHF
. TRBJ2-7 . TRBV2 TGTGCCAGCAATAGTGGCAGGGGCTACGAGCAGTACTTC CASNSGRGYEQYF
. TRBJ1-1 . TRBV30 TGTGCCTGGAGGAGGGTGGTCGGCACTGAAGCTTTCTTT CAWRRVVGTEAFF
TRBD1 TRBJ1-2 . TRBV5-4 TGTGCCAGCAGCTCGCCGACAGGGCCAAAAGGCTATGGCTACACCTTC CASSSPTGPKGYGYTF
. TRBJ1-4 . TRBV10-1 TGCGCCAGCAGTGACCCAGGGCGGAATGAAAAACTGTTTTTT CASSDPGRNEKLFF
TRBD2 TRBJ2-7 . TRBV9 TGTGCCAGCAGCTCGCTAGCGGGAGACGCCTACGAGCAGTACTTC CASSSLAGDAYEQYF
TRBD1 TRBJ1-1 . TRBV7-9 TGTGCCAGCAGCTTAGAGGGGGCCACTGAAGCTTTCTTT CASSLEGATEAFF
. TRBJ2-7 . TRBV5-6 TGTGCCAGCAGCTTGGACAGGGCCCCATTCTACGAGCAGTACTTC CASSLDRAPFYEQYF
TRBD1 TRBJ2-7 . TRBV5-4 TGTGCCAGCAGCTTCGGACAGGCCCCCACCTACGAGCAGTACTTC CASSFGQAPTYEQYF
. TRBJ1-1 . TRBV15 TGTGCCACTGTCAGGGTTTTGAACACTGAAGCTTTCTTT CATVRVLNTEAFF
. TRBJ2-7 . TRBV25-1 TGTGCCAGCAGTGTGGGTGGAGGAACCTACGAGCAGTACTTC CASSVGGGTYEQYF
TRBD1 TRBJ1-1 . TRBV10-3 TGTGCCATCACTCGGTCGACCGGGACAGGGGCCACTGAAGCTTTCTTT CAITRSTGTGATEAFF
. TRBJ2-2 . TRBV7-9 TGTGCCAGCAGCTTACGCCAGTTTAACACCGGGGAGCTGTTTTTT CASSLRQFNTGELFF
. TRBJ2-7 . TRBV7-9 TGTGCCAGCAGCTTAGGTGATAGCGGCTATATACCCTACGAGCAGTACTTC CASSLGDSGYIPYEQYF
TRBD2 TRBJ2-7 . TRBV4-2 TGTGCCAGCAGCCAAGGTTTGAGCGGGAGGGCCTACGAGCAGTACTTC CASSQGLSGRAYEQYF
TRBD1 TRBJ2-5 . TRBV7-9 TGTGCCAGCAGCAAATCACAGGGGAAGTCAAGAGAGACCCAGTACTTC CASSKSQGKSRETQYF
TRBD2 TRBJ2-1 . TRBV6-5 TGTGCCAGCAGGGGGACTAGCGGGAGTTTTGATGAGCAGTTCTTC CASRGTSGSFDEQFF
TRBD1 TRBJ2-1 . TRBV5-1 TGCGCCAGCAGCTCCGGGACAGGACCCTACAATGAGCAGTTCTTC CASSSGTGPYNEQFF
TRBD1 TRBJ1-1 . TRBV19 TGTGCCAGTAGTGAGGACAGGGATAAGGTGAACACTGAAGCTTTCTTT CASSEDRDKVNTEAFF
. TRBJ1-1 . TRBV5-5 TGTGCCAGCAGCTTGAGGGTTGGGGGAGGGGACACTGAAGCTTTCTTT CASSLRVGGGDTEAFF
. TRBJ1-5 . TRBV7-9 TGTGCCAGCAGCTTAGCAGGGGCCCCCAATCAGCCCCAGCATTTT CASSLAGAPNQPQHF
TRBD2 TRBJ2-5 . TRBV7-9 TGTGCCAGCAGCTTAGGAATAGCGGGATGGGAGACCCAGTACTTC CASSLGIAGWETQYF
. TRBJ1-1 . TRBV7-9 TGTGCCAGCAGCTCACTGAATATGAACACTGAAGCTTTCTTT CASSSLNMNTEAFF
. TRBJ2-7 . TRBV9 TGTGCCAGCAGCGTAGATTTGGCGGGACCAAGCTACGAGCAGTACTTC CASSVDLAGPSYEQYF
. TRBJ2-3 . TRBV7-7 TGTGCTAGCAGCCCCTTGGGGCGCAATGGGGATACGCAGTATTTT CASSPLGRNGDTQYF
. TRBJ1-1 . TRBV7-3 TGTGCCAGCAGCTTATCAGGGACAACCAACACTGAAGCTTTCTTT CASSLSGTTNTEAFF
TRBD2 TRBJ2-5 . TRBV5-4 TGTGCCAGCAGCTGGGGGACTAGCGGGCCACAAGAGACCCAGTACTTC CASSWGTSGPQETQYF
. TRBJ2-3 . TRBV3-1/TRBV3-2 TGTGCCAGCAGCCAAGTCGGAGAGAGCACGCAGTATTTT CASSQVGESTQYF
. TRBJ1-5 . TRBV28 TGTGCCGGGGGGGACAGCAATCAGCCCCAGCATTTT CAGGDSNQPQHF
TRBD1 TRBJ1-3 . TRBV5-4 TGTGCCAGCAGCTCCCAGGGGGCGAGAGCCTCTGGAAACACCATATATTTT CASSSQGARASGNTIYF
TRBD1 TRBJ1-2 . TRBV30 TGTGCCTGGAGTGCCCGACAGGGATCGTATGGCTACACCTTC CAWSARQGSYGYTF
. TRBJ2-7 . TRBV12-3/TRBV12-4 TGTGCCAGCAGTTTGGGGGGCGAGCAGTACTTC CASSLGGEQYF
. TRBJ2-7 . TRBV10-3 TGTGCCATCAGTGGGGACAAATACGAGCAGTACTTC CAISGDKYEQYF
. TRBJ2-5 once TRBV11-2 TGTGCCAGCAGCCCCATCCGGACAGCTCGCCAAGAGACCCAGTACTTC CASSPIRTARQETQYF
TRBD1 TRBJ1-4 . TRBV28 TGTGCCAGCAGACGACAGGGGCTGGACGTAAAACTGTTTTTT CASRRQGLDVKLFF
. TRBJ2-6 . TRBV3-1/TRBV3-2 TGTGCCAGCAGCCAGTTCTATAGCCCCTCTGGGGCCAACGTCCTGACTTTC CASSQFYSPSGANVLTF
TRBD1 TRBJ1-1 . TRBV3-1/TRBV3-2 TGTGCCAGCAGCCCTCGGACAGGGGGGAACACTGAAGCTTTCTTT CASSPRTGGNTEAFF
. TRBJ1-1 . TRBV19 TGTGCCAGTAGTATAGTAAGGCAGGGCGAAGCTTTCTTT CASSIVRQGEAFF
TRBD1 TRBJ2-3 . TRBV28 TGTGCCAGCAGTTTAAGTGGGGGATTACCAGGGGGCAAGACAGATACGCAGTATTTT CASSLSGGLPGGKTDTQYF
. TRBJ1-4 . TRBV30 TGTGCCTGGTCGGGCGGGGGCGGTGAAAAACTGTTTTTT CAWSGGGGEKLFF
TRBD1 TRBJ2-1 . TRBV24-1 TGTGCCACCAGTAAAGCAGGGGGCTTCAATGAGCAGTTCTTC CATSKAGGFNEQFF
. TRBJ2-7 . TRBV5-1 TGCGCCAGCAGCTTGGCGGGAGATGAGCAGTACTTC CASSLAGDEQYF
TRBD2 TRBJ2-1 . TRBV5-1 TGCGCCAGCAGCTTGGGGACTAGCGGGAGGGCCAGGAATGAGCAGTTCTTC CASSLGTSGRARNEQFF
. TRBJ1-1 . TRBV7-2 TGTGCCAGCAGCTTAGTGGCGGAAATGAACACTGAAGCTTTCTTT CASSLVAEMNTEAFF
TRBD1 TRBJ2-2 . TRBV6-5 TGTGCCATCCAGGGGGTCGGGACCGGGGAGCTGTTTTTT CAIQGVGTGELFF